This record concerns one TCR beta chain sequence. Per the original data handling: Estimates of nucleated cell counts were drawn from the amplification of reference gene primers. Method: immunoSEQ multiplex PCR; TCRdb's copy keeps in-frame clones and lacks some. That table is the source of V, J and clone size, and D and trimming were worked out from the DNA. There are 120,000 to 150,000 clones in the sample; 80% to 90% occur only once, and 13% lies in the top ten. V shed 2 bases and J 3 bases; nucleotides not matched to a gene: 6. Germline assignment: CDR1 MGHRA and CDR2 YSYEKL. The CDR3 is 15 residues long. The data belong to a study of blood T cell repertoires in COVID-19. About the research overall: Acute-phase and convalescent COVID-19 samples originated in the United States, Italy and Spain.

The V call is TRBV4-1, the J call TRBJ1-2, with 7 nucleotides matching TRBD1. This sequence was found in a man between 18 and 29 years old with COVID-19, enrolled during active disease. Sequencing was done on a sample of peripheral blood. The CDR3 region has the DNA TGCGCCAGCAGCCAACTGACAGGGATCGACTATGGCTACACCTTC. This gives the protein CASSQLTGIDYGYTF.